This entry is about one TCR beta chain. Clones were read by immunoSEQ multiplex PCR, and TCRdb kept only the in-frame ones, dropping some. The data contain tens of thousands of clones, approximately 90% of them singletons. The sample belongs to a study of T cell changes during pregnancy in multiple sclerosis. This CDR3 is built from 15 residues. Germline V gene sequence: CDR1 SNHLY, CDR2 FYNNEI. V lost 10 bases to trimming and J lost 0 bases; unmatched junction nucleotides: 10. This specimen consisted of CD4+ T cells from peripheral blood mononuclear cells, obtained after pregnancy. The V gene is TRBV2, the J gene TRBJ2-3, with 7 nucleotides matching TRBD1. The sequence came from a female donor in good health, enrolled as a control in a pregnancy study. DNA of the CDR3: TGTGCCACCAAGGGACAGCCAGCAAGCACAGATACGCAGTATTTT. Protein product: CATKGQPASTDTQYF.